This TCR beta chain was sequenced for a study of shared clonotypes between healthy human individuals. General study points: Clonotype sharing levels among donors were expected to vary with sequencing depth. A generally larger estimated richness was seen in naive subsets than in memory subsets. Sorted-subset sequencing, rarefaction showed, was incomplete despite large depth.

Regarding this clone: The target antigen is unknown.

Measured with immunoSEQ multiplex PCR; TCRdb has only the in-frame clones, and not every one. The data show 600,000 or so clones, 85% to 95% seen once. CDR1 and CDR2 (germline): MNHEY, SMNVEV (reference sequence). The ends lost 4 bases at V and 12 bases at J; junction bases unmatched: 11. The CDR3 covers 15 residues. Naive CD8 isolation took CD45RO-negative cells positively selected for CCR7 and excluded terminally differentiated effector memory CD45RA+ cells. Within Nashville, Tennessee resided all donors, each a Caucasian adult. Sequenced material: naive CD8+ T cells sorted from blood. The TCR comes from a woman aged 30 to 39 in good health. J is TRBJ2-1 and V is TRBV27; 11 bases match TRBD2. CDR3 region: CASSYSVLAGGGQFF. CDR3 sequence (DNA): TGTGCCAGCAGTTATTCCGTCCTAGCGGGAGGTGGGCAGTTCTTC.